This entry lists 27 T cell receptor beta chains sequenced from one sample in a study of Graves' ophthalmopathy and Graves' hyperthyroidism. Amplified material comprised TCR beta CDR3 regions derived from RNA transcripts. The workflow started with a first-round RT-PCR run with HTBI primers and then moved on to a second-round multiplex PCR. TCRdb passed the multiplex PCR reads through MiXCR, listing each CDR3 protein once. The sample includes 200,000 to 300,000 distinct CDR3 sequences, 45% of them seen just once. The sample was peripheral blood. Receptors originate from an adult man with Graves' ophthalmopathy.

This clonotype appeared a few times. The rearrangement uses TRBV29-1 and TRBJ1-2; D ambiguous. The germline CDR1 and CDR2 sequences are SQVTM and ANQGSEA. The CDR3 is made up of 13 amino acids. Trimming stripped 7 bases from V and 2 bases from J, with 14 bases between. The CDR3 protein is CSDSWAPNYGYTF. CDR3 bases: TGCAGCGACTCTTGGGCCCCAAACTATGGCTACACCTTC.

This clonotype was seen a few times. This CDR3 is CASSQEEGMGYTF. The CDR3 DNA sequence: TGCGCCAGCAGCCAAGAGGAGGGGATGGGCTACACCTTC. The chain carries TRBV4-1 and TRBJ1-2; D perhaps matches TRBD1 (5 bases). CDR3 size: 13 residues. Trimming cost V 0 bases and J 8 bases, with 10 bases left between them. The germline V gene encodes CDR1 MGHRA and CDR2 YSYEKL.

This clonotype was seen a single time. The CDR3 bases are TGTGCCACCAAGTCTAGCACAGGGTCCAGCAAGCCCCAGCATTTT. Encoded protein: CATKSSTGSSKPQHF. The chain uses TRBV2 and TRBJ1-5; D is perhaps TRBD1 (6 bases). CDR3 size: 15 residues. Trimming removed 10 bases from V and 8 bases from J, with 24 bases in between. The germline CDR1 and CDR2 sequences are SNHLY and FYNNEI.

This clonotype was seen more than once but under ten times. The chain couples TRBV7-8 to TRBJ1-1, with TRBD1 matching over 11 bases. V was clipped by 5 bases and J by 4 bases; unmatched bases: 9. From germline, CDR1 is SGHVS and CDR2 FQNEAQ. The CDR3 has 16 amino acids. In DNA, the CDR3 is TGTGCCAGCAGCCAAATGGACAGGGGGCTGGGCACTGAAGCTTTCTTT. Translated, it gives CASSQMDRGLGTEAFF.

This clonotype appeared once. The CDR3: CASSLVVGPVQETQYF. DNA for the CDR3: TGTGCCAGCAGCTTAGTGGTAGGCCCTGTCCAAGAGACCCAGTACTTC. J is TRBJ2-5 and V is TRBV7-9; D call uncertain. Germline V CDR1 and CDR2: SEHNR, FQNEAQ (reference sequence). The CDR3 length is 16 residues. Between the trimmed V and J ends, which lost 1 base and 1 base, there was a span of 13 bases.

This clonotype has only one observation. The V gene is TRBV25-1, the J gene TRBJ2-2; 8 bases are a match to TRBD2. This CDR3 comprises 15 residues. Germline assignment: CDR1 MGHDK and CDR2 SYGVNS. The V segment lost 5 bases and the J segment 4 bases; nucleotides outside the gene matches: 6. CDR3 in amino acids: CASSRGRGGTGELFF. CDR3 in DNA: TGTGCCAGCAGTAGGGGCCGGGGGGGCACCGGGGAGCTGTTTTTT.

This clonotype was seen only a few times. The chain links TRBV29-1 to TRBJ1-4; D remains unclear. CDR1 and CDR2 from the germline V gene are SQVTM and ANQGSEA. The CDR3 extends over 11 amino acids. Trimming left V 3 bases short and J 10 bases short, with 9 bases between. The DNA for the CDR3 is TGCAGCGTTGAGGTGCGGGGAAAACTGTTTTTT. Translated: CSVEVRGKLFF.

Written as DNA, the CDR3 is TGCAGTGCTGTACGGGGGACAGGGCAAACCGGGGAGCTGTTTTTT. Its translation is CSAVRGTGQTGELFF. The genes are TRBV20-1 and TRBJ2-2, with TRBD1 identical over 9 bases. With V trimmed by 5 bases and J by 5 bases, 9 bases remained unmatched. The germline CDR1 and CDR2 sequences are DFQATT and SNEGSKA (reference sequence). CDR3 size: 15 residues.

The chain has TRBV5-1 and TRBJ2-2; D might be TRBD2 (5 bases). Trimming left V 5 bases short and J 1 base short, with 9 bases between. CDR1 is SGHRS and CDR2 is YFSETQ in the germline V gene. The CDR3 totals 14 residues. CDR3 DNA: TGCGCCAGCAGGCGAGGACTGAACACCGGGGAGCTGTTTTTT. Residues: CASRRGLNTGELFF.

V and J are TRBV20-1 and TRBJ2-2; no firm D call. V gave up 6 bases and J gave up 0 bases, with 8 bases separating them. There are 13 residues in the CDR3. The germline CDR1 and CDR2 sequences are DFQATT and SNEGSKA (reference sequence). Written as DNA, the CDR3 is TGCAGTGCGAGTATCCCGAACACCGGGGAGCTGTTTTTT. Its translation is CSASIPNTGELFF.

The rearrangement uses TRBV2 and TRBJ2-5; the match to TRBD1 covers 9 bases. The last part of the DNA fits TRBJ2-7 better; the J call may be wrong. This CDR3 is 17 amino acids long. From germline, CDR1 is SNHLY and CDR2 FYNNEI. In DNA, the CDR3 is TGTGCCAGTCATGGACAGGGAGCTGACAGGGGGGAGTACGAGCAGTACTTC. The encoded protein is CASHGQGADRGEYEQYF.

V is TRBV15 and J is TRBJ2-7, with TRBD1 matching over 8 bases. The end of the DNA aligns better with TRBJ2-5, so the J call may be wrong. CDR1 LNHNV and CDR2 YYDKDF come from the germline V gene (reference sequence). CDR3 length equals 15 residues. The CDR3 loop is CATSRTGQGQETQYF. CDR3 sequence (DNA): TGTGCCACCAGCAGAACAGGACAGGGACAGGAGACCCAGTACTTC.

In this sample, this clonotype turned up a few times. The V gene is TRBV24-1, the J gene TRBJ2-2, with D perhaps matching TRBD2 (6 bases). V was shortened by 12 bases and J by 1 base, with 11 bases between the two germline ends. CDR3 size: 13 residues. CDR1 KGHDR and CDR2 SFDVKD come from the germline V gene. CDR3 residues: CAAGRENTGELFF. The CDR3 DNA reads TGTGCCGCGGGACGGGAGAACACCGGGGAGCTGTTTTTT.

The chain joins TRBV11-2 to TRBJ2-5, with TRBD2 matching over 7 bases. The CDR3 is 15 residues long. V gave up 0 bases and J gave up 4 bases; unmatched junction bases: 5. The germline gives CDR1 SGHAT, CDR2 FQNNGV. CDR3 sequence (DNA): TGTGCCAGCAGCTTAGAGGGACTAACCCCAGAGACCCAGTACTTC. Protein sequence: CASSLEGLTPETQYF.

The CDR3 sequence is CASSRDGGIGETQYF. CDR3 DNA: TGTGCCAGCAGCCGCGACGGGGGTATTGGAGAGACCCAGTACTTC. This sequence joins TRBV2 and TRBJ2-5, with D tentatively TRBD2 (6 bases). V was shortened by 6 bases and J by 4 bases, with 18 bases between the two germline ends. Germline CDR1 is SNHLY and CDR2 is FYNNEI. The CDR3 is 15 residues long.

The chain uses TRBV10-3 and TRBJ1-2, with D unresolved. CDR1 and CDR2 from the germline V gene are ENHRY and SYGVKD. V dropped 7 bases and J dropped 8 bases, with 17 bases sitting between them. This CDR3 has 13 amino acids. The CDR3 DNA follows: TGTGCCATCAATACGGATCGGGTCAGCGGCTACACCTTC. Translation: CAINTDRVSGYTF.

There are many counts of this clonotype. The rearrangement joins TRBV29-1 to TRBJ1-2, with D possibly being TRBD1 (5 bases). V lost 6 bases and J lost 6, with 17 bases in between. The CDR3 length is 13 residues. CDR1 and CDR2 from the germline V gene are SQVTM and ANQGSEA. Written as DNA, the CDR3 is TGCAGCGTGGCGACAGCTTACTCGGATGGCTACACCTTC. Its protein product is CSVATAYSDGYTF.

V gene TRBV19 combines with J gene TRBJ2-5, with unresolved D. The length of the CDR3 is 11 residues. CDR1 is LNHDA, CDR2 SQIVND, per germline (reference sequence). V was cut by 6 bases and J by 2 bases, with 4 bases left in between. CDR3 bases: TGTGCCAGTAGGAGGCAAGAGACCCAGTACTTC. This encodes CASRRQETQYF. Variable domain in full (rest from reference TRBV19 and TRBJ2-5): DGGITQSPKYLFRKEGQNVTLSCEQNLNHDAMYWYRQDPGQGLRLIYYSQIVNDFQKGDIAEGYSVSREKKESFPLTVTSAQKNPTAFYLCASRRQETQYFGPGTRLLVL.

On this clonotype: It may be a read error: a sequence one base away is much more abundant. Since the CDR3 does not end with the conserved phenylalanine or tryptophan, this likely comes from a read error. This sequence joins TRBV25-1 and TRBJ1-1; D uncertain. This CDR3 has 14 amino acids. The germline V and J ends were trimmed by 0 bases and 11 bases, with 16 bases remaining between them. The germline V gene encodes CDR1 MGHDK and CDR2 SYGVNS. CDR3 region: CASSEYLAGAGAFL. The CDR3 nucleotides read TGTGCCAGCAGTGAATATCTGGCAGGCGCCGGTGCTTTCCTT.

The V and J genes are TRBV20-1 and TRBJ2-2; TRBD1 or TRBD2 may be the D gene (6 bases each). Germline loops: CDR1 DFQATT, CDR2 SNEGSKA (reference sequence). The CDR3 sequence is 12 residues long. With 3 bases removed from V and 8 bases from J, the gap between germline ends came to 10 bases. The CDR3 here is CSASGGPGELFF. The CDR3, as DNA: TGCAGTGCTAGCGGGGGCCCTGGGGAGCTGTTTTTT.

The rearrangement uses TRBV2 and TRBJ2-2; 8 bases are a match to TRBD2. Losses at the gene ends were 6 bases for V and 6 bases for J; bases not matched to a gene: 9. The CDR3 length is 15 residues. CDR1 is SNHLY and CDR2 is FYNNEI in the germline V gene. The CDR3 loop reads CASRIEGREAGELFF. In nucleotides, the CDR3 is TGTGCCAGCAGGATCGAGGGGCGGGAGGCCGGGGAGCTGTTTTTT. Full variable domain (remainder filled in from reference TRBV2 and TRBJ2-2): EPEVTQTPSHQVTQMGQEVILRCVPISNHLYFYWYRQILGQKVEFLVSFYNNEISEKSEIFDDQFSVERPDGSNFTLKIRSTKLEDSAMYFCASRIEGREAGELFFGEGSRLTVL.

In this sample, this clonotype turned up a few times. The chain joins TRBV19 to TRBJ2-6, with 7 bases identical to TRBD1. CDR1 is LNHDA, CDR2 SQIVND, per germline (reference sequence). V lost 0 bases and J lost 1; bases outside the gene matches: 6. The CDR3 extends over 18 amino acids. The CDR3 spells CASSIDGTVTSGANVLTF. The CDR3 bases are TGTGCCAGTAGTATAGACGGGACAGTCACTTCTGGGGCCAACGTCCTGACTTTC.

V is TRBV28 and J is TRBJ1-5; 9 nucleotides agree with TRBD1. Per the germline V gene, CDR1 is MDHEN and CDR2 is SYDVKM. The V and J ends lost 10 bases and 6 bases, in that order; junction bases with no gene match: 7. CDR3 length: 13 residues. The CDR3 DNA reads TGTGCCATAACCGGGACAGGGACTCAGCCCCAGCATTTT. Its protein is CAITGTGTQPQHF.

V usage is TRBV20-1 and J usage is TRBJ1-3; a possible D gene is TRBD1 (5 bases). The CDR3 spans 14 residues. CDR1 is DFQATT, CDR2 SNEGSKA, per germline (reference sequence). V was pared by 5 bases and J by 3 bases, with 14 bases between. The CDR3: CSAGGASYGNTIYF. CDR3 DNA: TGCAGTGCTGGGGGTGCCTCGTATGGAAACACCATATATTTT.

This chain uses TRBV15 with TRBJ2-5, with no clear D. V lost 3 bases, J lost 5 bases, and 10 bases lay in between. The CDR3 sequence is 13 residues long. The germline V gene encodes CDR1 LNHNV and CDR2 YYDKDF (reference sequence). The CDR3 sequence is CATSSVPAETQYF. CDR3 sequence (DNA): TGTGCCACCAGCAGCGTCCCGGCCGAGACCCAGTACTTC.

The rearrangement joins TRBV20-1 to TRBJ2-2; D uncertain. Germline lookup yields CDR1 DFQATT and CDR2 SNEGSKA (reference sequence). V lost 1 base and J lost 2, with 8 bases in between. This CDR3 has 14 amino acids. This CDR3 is CSARGARNTGELFF. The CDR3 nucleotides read TGCAGTGCTAGAGGAGCGAGAAACACCGGGGAGCTGTTTTTT.

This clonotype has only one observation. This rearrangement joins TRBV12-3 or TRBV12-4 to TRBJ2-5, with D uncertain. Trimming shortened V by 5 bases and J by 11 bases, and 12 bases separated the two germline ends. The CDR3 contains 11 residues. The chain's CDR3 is CASSPARQQYF. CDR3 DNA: TGTGCCAGCAGTCCGGCCCGTCAGCAGTACTTC.